The rows below give T cell receptor beta chains drawn from one sample of a study of beta chain features in type 1 diabetes. Measured with immunoSEQ multiplex PCR; TCRdb has only the in-frame clones, and not every one. The sample lists fewer than 400,000 clones, roughly 8.8% seen once, with roughly 1% in the top ten. Input material: central memory CD4+ T cells from blood. The receptors were sampled from a man aged 25 to 45 with type 1 diabetes. The conserved cysteine and the conserved F or W are not part of the CDR3 here. The order of the fields is V gene, CDR3 protein.

v_gene: TRBV30
CDR3aa: AWSPGTSDEKLF

v_gene: TRBV5-4
CDR3aa: ASSLVASTDTQY

v_gene: TRBV27
CDR3aa: ATNLQGVENYGYT

v_gene: TRBV5-6
CDR3aa: ASSLDLSSTKVGEQF

v_gene: TRBV5-1
CDR3aa: ASSRDGGSNYGYT

v_gene: TRBV2
CDR3aa: ASSEDAGTGGYT

v_gene: TRBV5-1
CDR3aa: ASSPQIGTASMYT

v_gene: TRBV7-9
CDR3aa: ASSLDREGYT

v_gene: TRBV5-1
CDR3aa: ASSSQGPDTQY

v_gene: TRBV27
CDR3aa: ASSKEGRANQPQH

v_gene: TRBV5-6
CDR3aa: ASAAGAGETQY

v_gene: TRBV15
CDR3aa: ATSSRAGSYNEQF

v_gene: TRBV7-9
CDR3aa: ASSGTGGNSPLH

v_gene: TRBV29-1
CDR3aa: SVPFEGVYGYT

v_gene: TRBV4-3
CDR3aa: ASSRWGRGRSSEQF

v_gene: TRBV15
CDR3aa: ATSRDQSRSVGELF

v_gene: TRBV11-2
CDR3aa: ASSRSGTEAF

v_gene: TRBV7-2
CDR3aa: ASSLDTGYNSPLH

v_gene: TRBV5-4
CDR3aa: ASSLGLAGGQETQY

v_gene: TRBV18
CDR3aa: ASSPADRPPRSPLH